This TCR beta chain was found in a study of blood T cell repertoires in COVID-19. Study as a whole: T cells, B-cell-depleted T cells, or PBMCs provided the cDNA or gDNA that served as material.

Here immunoSEQ multiplex PCR was the method, and the copy in TCRdb shows in-frame clones only, minus some. The table records about 59,000 clones, around 91% of them present only once. CDR1 LGHNA and CDR2 YSLEER come from the germline V gene. This CDR3 contains 17 residues. V gave up 1 base and J gave up 1 base, with 15 bases separating them. The chain carries TRBV4-3 and TRBJ2-3; D might be TRBD1 (5 bases). This receptor was obtained from a human donor in a cohort sampled during active COVID-19. The specimen sequenced was peripheral blood. In DNA form, the CDR3 reads TGCGCCAGCAGCCAAGGGACAATGGGCGACGGCACAGATACGCAGTATTTT. It encodes CASSQGTMGDGTDTQYF.